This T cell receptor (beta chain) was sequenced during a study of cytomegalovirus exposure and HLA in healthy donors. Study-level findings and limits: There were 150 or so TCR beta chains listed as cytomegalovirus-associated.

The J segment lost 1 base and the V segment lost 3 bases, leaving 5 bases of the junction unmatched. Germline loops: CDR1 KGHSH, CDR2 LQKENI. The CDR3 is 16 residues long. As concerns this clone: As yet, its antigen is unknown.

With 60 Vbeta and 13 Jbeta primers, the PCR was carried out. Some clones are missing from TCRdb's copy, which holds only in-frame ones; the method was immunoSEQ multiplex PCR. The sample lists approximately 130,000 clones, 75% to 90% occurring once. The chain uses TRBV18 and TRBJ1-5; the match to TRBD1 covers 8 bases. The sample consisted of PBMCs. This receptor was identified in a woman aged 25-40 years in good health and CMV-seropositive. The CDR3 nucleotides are TGTGCCAGCTCACCGCAGGGGGCCTTAAGCAATCAGCCCCAGCATTTT. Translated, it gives CASSPQGALSNQPQHF.